This TCR beta chain was recovered during a study of blood T cells in healthy people across ages. Study conclusions and caveats: Significant beta diversity loss was already apparent by age approximately 38, declining roughly linearly.

A second PCR, run for about 6 to 11 cycles, used a sample-barcoded 5' primer plus a J-beta primer mix. TCRdb re-derived calls from the 5' RACE reads in MiXCR, one entry per CDR3 protein. The table shows almost 800,000 distinct CDR3 sequences, with roughly 50% occurring only once. As regards this clonotype: Antigen specificity is unknown.

The CDR3 has 15 amino acids. Germline CDR1 is SGHTA and CDR2 is FQGTGA. V was clipped by 5 bases and J by 3 bases; unmatched bases: 10. This clonotype was sampled from a man between 25 and 39 years old in good health. The V gene is TRBV7-3, the J gene TRBJ2-7; TRBD1 agrees at 7 bases. Sequencing input: blood. The CDR3, as DNA: TGTGCCAGCAGCCTCCAAGGGGGCGCGAGCTACGAGCAGTACTTC. It encodes CASSLQGGASYEQYF.